This TCR beta chain was found in a study of CXCR3-negative and CXCR3-positive naive CD8 T cells. Germline V gene lookup returns CDR1 LNHDA and CDR2 SQIVND (reference sequence). This CDR3 region has 14 residues. cDNA libraries for TRB were generated by 5' RACE incorporating UMI labels. From the 5' RACE reads, TCRdb lists one entry per CDR3 protein and no DNA. The listing records about 56,000 distinct CDR3 sequences. This chain connects TRBV19 to TRBJ1-1. What was sequenced was memory CD8+ T cells from blood. This clonotype originated in a human donor in good health. Some clones in this sample may be carry-over from other donors' samples. The CDR3 loop reads CASRAGPGYTEAFF.